The 16 T cell receptor beta chains reported below all come from one sample, sequenced in a study of identical twins. Each CDR3 protein is one row after TCRdb ran MiXCR on the 5' RACE reads. The sample carries about 690,000 distinct CDR3 sequences, 21% recorded once. The same specimen was also included in a second study, on T cells expressing NK-cell markers.

The sample was PBMCs. These receptors all come from a young woman in good health.

The gene calls are TRBV7-9 and TRBJ2-5; 8 nucleotides line up with TRBD2. This CDR3 comprises 14 residues. V trimming: 3 bases; J trimming: 1 base; junction bases outside the gene matches: 1. From germline, CDR1 is SEHNR and CDR2 FQNEAQ (reference sequence). CDR3 sequence: CASSFGTSQETQYF. CDR3 DNA sequence: TGTGCCAGCAGCTTCGGGACTAGCCAAGAGACCCAGTACTTC.

This clonotype has ten or more counts. The gene calls are TRBV6-1 and TRBJ2-1, with 8 bases that match TRBD2. Germline CDR1 MNHNS, CDR2 SASEGT. This CDR3 contains 14 residues. V gave up 7 bases and J gave up 3 bases; unmatched junction bases: 5. The CDR3 sequence: CASIGREGYNEQFF. Here the CDR3 DNA reads TGTGCCAGCATCGGGAGGGAGGGCTACAATGAGCAGTTCTTC.

The J gene is TRBJ1-2, the V gene TRBV7-3; D call uncertain. From germline, CDR1 is SGHTA and CDR2 FQGTGA. The CDR3 runs 15 residues. V was pared by 1 base and J by 4 bases, with 13 bases between. This chain's CDR3 is CASSLRRASRYGYTF. The CDR3 nucleotides read TGTGCCAGCAGCTTAAGGAGGGCCAGCCGCTATGGCTACACCTTC. The whole variable domain, remainder taken from reference TRBV7-3 and TRBJ1-2, is GAGVSQTPSNKVTEKGKYVELRCDPISGHTALYWYRQSLGQGPEFLIYFQGTGAADDSGLPNDRFFAVRPEGSVSTLKIQRTERGDSAVYLCASSLRRASRYGYTFGSGTRLTVV.

The rearrangement joins TRBV5-1 to TRBJ2-7, with D possibly matching TRBD2 (5 bases). Germline V gene sequence: CDR1 SGHRS, CDR2 YFSETQ. This CDR3 contains 14 residues. The V end lost 1 base, the J end lost 4 bases, and 12 bases lay between the germline ends. The CDR3 spells CASSLLSTGYEQYF. CDR3 sequence (DNA): TGCGCCAGCAGCTTGCTGAGCACGGGGTACGAGCAGTACTTC.

The chain links TRBV5-1 to TRBJ2-4, with 10 bases identical to TRBD1. CDR1 SGHRS and CDR2 YFSETQ come from the germline V gene. Trimming cost V 4 bases and J 2 bases; bases outside gene matches: 9. There are 17 residues in the CDR3. Written as DNA, the CDR3 is TGCGCCAGCAGCCTCCCGGGACAGGGGCCCTCCAAAAACATTCAGTACTTC. This codes for CASSLPGQGPSKNIQYF.

This clonotype has just a few counts. This chain joins TRBV5-1 and TRBJ2-1, with a weak D call TRBD2 (5 bases). V was pared by 4 bases and J by 10 bases, with 18 bases between. CDR3 length equals 14 residues. Germline V gives CDR1 SGHRS, CDR2 YFSETQ. This CDR3 is CASSEGPTRAEQFF. The CDR3 DNA reads as TGCGCCAGCAGCGAAGGGCCCACTAGAGCGGAGCAGTTCTTC.

In its sample, this clonotype was seen a few times. V and J are TRBV9 and TRBJ1-5; 11 positions match TRBD1. CDR3 length: 14 residues. After removal of 3 bases from V and 6 bases from J, the junction contained 2 bases not matched to a gene. The V gene's germline CDR1 is SGDLS and CDR2 YYNGEE. DNA for the CDR3: TGTGCCAGCAGCGGGGGGACAGGGGGTCAGCCCCAGCATTTT. Amino acid sequence: CASSGGTGGQPQHF.

This clonotype appeared many times. The genes are TRBV18 and TRBJ1-2; D is unresolved. This CDR3 comprises 15 residues. Looked up from germline, CDR1 is KGHSH and CDR2 is LQKENI. Between the trimmed V and J ends, which lost 5 bases and 1 base, there was a span of 14 bases. CDR3 amino acids: CASSSDWEDNYGYTF. The CDR3 region has the DNA TGTGCCAGCTCATCGGACTGGGAGGATAACTATGGCTACACCTTC.

This clonotype was counted between two and nine times. This rearrangement joins TRBV5-1 to TRBJ2-1; D is undetermined. Germline V gene sequence: CDR1 SGHRS, CDR2 YFSETQ. This CDR3 comprises 14 residues. V gave up 4 bases and J gave up 13 bases, with 21 bases separating them. The CDR3 coding sequence is TGCGCCAGCAGCCGAACTTACGGACCCCACGATCAGTTCTTC. Amino acids: CASSRTYGPHDQFF.

The chain joins TRBV20-1 to TRBJ2-7; 9 bases are a match to TRBD2. Looked up from germline, CDR1 is DFQATT and CDR2 is SNEGSKA (reference sequence). The CDR3 loop spans 14 amino acids. With 5 bases clipped from V and 3 bases from J, the junction kept 8 bases outside the gene matches. The CDR3 here is CSAGTVLAGYEQYF. CDR3 nucleotide sequence: TGCAGTGCTGGGACCGTACTAGCGGGCTACGAGCAGTACTTC.

There are many counts of this clonotype. J is TRBJ2-6 and V is TRBV5-1; no clear D. CDR3 size: 15 residues. V lost 0 bases and J 0 bases, leaving 4 bases between the germline ends. Germline CDR1 reads SGHRS; CDR2 reads YFSETQ. In DNA, the CDR3 is TGCGCCAGCAGCTTGGTTCACTCTGGGGCCAACGTCCTGACTTTC. This gives the protein CASSLVHSGANVLTF.

The chain employs TRBV27 and TRBJ2-3, with D hard to call. The CDR3 runs 14 residues. Germline V gives CDR1 MNHEY, CDR2 SMNVEV (reference sequence). V gave up 6 bases and J gave up 5 bases, with 15 bases separating them. The CDR3 bases are TGTGCCAGCAGATATAGGAGACCTCTAGATACGCAGTATTTT. As protein: CASRYRRPLDTQYF.

With respect to this clonotype: A much larger clone lies a single base off, so this may be a read error. The chain has TRBV9 and TRBJ1-2; 9 nucleotides match TRBD1. Germline V CDR1 and CDR2: SGDLS, YYNGEE. Trimming removed 4 bases from V and 10 bases from J; junction bases left unmatched: 11. CDR3 length equals 14 residues. The chain's CDR3 is CASSSGDRAEAYTF. The CDR3 nucleotides read TGTGCCAGCAGCTCAGGGGACAGGGCAGAAGCCTACACCTTC.

V gene TRBV15 combines with J gene TRBJ1-2, with 8 bases matching TRBD1. Germline V gene lookup returns CDR1 LNHNV and CDR2 YYDKDF (reference sequence). The V gene end was trimmed by 0 bases and the J gene end by 5 bases; junction bases not matched to a gene: 5. This CDR3 is built from 15 residues. This CDR3 is CATSRDRTGGYGYTF. The CDR3 DNA sequence: TGTGCCACCAGCAGAGATAGAACAGGGGGATATGGCTACACCTTC.

This chain uses TRBV20-1 with TRBJ2-7; a weak D match, TRBD2 (6 bases). Deletions cut 6 bases from V and 4 bases from J, with 19 bases between. CDR1 DFQATT and CDR2 SNEGSKA come from the germline V gene (reference sequence). The CDR3 runs to 14 residues. The CDR3 reads CSAIGLASEYEQYF. DNA of the CDR3: TGCAGTGCCATAGGTTTGGCTAGCGAGTACGAGCAGTACTTC.

This clonotype was counted a few times. The rearrangement joins TRBV12-3 or TRBV12-4 to TRBJ2-1, with TRBD2 matching over 10 bases. The V and J ends lost 3 bases and 7 bases, in that order; junction bases with no gene match: 6. The CDR3 consists of 15 residues. The CDR3 DNA sequence: TGTGCCAGCAGTTTCGGGACTAGCGAGAAAAATGAGCAGTTCTTC. This sequence encodes CASSFGTSEKNEQFF.